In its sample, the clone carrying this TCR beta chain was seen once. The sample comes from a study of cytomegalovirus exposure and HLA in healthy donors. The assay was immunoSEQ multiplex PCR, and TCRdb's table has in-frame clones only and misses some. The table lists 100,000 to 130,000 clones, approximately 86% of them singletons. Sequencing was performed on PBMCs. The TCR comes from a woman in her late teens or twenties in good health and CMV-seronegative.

CDR3 DNA sequence: TGTGCCAGTAGTCCCCTGACAGGGACGGAGACCCAGTACTTC. This translates into CASSPLTGTETQYF. The chain joins TRBV19 to TRBJ2-5; 7 nucleotides match TRBD1. After removal of 5 bases from V and 5 bases from J, the junction contained 8 bases not matched to a gene. Germline CDR1 reads LNHDA; CDR2 reads SQIVND (reference sequence). There are 14 residues in the CDR3.